This T cell receptor (beta chain) was recorded in a study of T cell repertoires in cytomegalovirus infection (dated by TCRdb to the late 2010s). Context from the whole study: Alongside well-studied HLA-B-restricted epitopes, the peptide stimulations were aimed at recently identified HLA-C-restricted CMV epitopes, whose presentation resists viral immunomodulation. The HLA type of each donor mattered for the analysis, because public TCR beta signatures pointed to carriage of CMV infection along with the matching HLA type. What the authors observed across the whole study: The ex vivo response was dominated by HLA-C-restricted CMV-specific TCR beta clonotypes, and the single most frequent clonotype in two of eight donors was supplied by these HLA-C-restricted clonotypes. Carriers of CMV infection plus the relevant HLA type were discriminated by the cumulative frequency of public TCR beta family members in the study cohort and in an independent roughly 380-donor cohort.

As regards this clonotype: No antigen is known for it. Qualities for individual bases were not recorded, and no much larger clone is one base off.

The intended sense of this specimen's treatment or condition label: in vitro stimulation with specific CMV peptide epitopes to enrich CMV-specific T cells. Based on the germline V gene (reference sequence), the CDR1 and CDR2 sequences are SEHNR and FQNEAQ. The CDR3 goes from the cysteine to the phenylalanine over 12 residues. The CDR3 DNA has 36 bases and is translated from base 1. Trimming at the junction amounts to 3 bases on V and 10 bases on J, and the germline ends lie 10 bases apart. Reads for this sample came from an Illumina HiSeq 1500. Through fastp at Q25 and MiXCR, TCRdb rebuilt clones from the public reads, retaining in-frame beta chains. Each CDR3 protein gets just one entry, which takes the most common genes and DNA from the rows behind it. Across this sample there are approximately 470,000 distinct CDR3 sequences, with about two fifths seen only once. The ten largest clones represent 43% of the sample.

This TCR was recovered from a human donor in good health (CMV status not recorded). Some clones in this sample may be carry-over from other donors' samples. Source: cultured PBMCs, taken from culture after CMV antigen stimulation. This chain joins TRBV7-9 to TRBJ2-1, with no confidently assigned D gene. For the CDR3, the sequence is CASSLPGWEQFF. The nucleotide sequence reads TGTGCCAGCAGCTTGCCTGGGTGGGAGCAGTTCTTC.